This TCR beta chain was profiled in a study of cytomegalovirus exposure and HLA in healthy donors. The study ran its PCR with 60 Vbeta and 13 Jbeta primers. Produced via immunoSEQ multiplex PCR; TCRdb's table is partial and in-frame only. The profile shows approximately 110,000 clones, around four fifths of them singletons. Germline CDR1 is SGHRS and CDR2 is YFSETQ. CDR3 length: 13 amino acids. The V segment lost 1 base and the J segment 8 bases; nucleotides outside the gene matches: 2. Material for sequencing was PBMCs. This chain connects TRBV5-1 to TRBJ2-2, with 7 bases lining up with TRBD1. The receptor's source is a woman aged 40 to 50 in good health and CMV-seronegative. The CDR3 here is CASSLRGQGELFF. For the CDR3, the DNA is TGCGCCAGCAGCTTGAGGGGACAGGGGGAGCTGTTTTTT.